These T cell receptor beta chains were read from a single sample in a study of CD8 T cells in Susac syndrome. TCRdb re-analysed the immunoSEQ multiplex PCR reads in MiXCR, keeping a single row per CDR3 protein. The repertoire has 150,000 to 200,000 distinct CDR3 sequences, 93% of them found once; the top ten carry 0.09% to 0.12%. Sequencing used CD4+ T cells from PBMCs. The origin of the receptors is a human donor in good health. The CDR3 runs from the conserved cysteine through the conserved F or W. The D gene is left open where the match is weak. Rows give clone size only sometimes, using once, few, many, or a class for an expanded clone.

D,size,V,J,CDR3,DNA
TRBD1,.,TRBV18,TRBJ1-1,CASSQTQGTGGDTEAFF,TGTGCCAGCTCACAGACACAGGGGACAGGAGGGGACACTGAAGCTTTCTTT
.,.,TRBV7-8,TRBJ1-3,CASSLSMLLGNTIYF,TGTGCCAGCAGCTTAAGTATGCTTTTAGGAAACACCATATATTTT
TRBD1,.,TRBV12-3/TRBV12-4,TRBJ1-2,CASSSGQGNYGYTF,TGTGCCAGCAGTTCGGGACAGGGGAACTATGGCTACACCTTC
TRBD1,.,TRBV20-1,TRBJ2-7,CSADRTGINEQYF,TGCAGTGCTGACCGGACAGGGATTAACGAGCAGTACTTC
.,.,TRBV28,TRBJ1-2,CASSQVTGLWLGYTF,TGTGCCAGCAGTCAAGTCACAGGGTTATGGCTTGGCTACACCTTC
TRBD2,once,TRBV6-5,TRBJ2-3,CASSYLAGGPITQYF,TGTGCCAGCAGTTACTTGGCGGGGGGGCCTATAACGCAGTATTTT
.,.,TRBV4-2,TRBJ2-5,CASSQGVQETQYF,TGTGCCAGCAGCCAAGGCGTCCAAGAGACCCAGTACTTC
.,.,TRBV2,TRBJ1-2,CASSEPHRVFGYTF,TGTGCCAGCAGTGAACCTCACAGGGTTTTCGGCTACACCTTC
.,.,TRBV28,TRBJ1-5,CASGPSNQPQHF,TGTGCGTCCGGGCCGAGCAATCAGCCCCAGCATTTT
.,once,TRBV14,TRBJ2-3,CASSQITGGRTDTQYF,TGTGCCAGCAGCCAGATTACGGGGGGCCGCACAGATACGCAGTATTTT